This T cell receptor beta chain was profiled in a study of shared clonotypes between healthy human individuals. Every immunoSEQ plate was one replicate of a subset's evenly spread DNA. Clones were sequenced by immunoSEQ multiplex PCR, and TCRdb holds only the in-frame ones, with some missing. This sample has approximately 340,000 clones; around 67% occur once, and the top ten carry 10%. About this clone itself: As yet, its antigen is unknown.

Findings of the study overall: The study generally estimated greater richness for naive than memory subsets.

Specimen: memory CD4+ T cells sorted from blood. Sample subset: CD45RA-negative fraction. The clonotype originates from a man aged 25 to 40 in good health.

The CDR3 loop reads CASSQQGPGANVLTF. The CDR3 nucleotides are TGTGCCAGCTCACAGCAGGGACCTGGGGCCAACGTCCTGACTTTC. The chain has TRBV18 and TRBJ2-6; D tentatively reads TRBD1 or TRBD2 (5 bases each). Germline V CDR1 and CDR2: KGHSH, LQKENI. Between the trimmed V and J ends, which lost 4 bases and 2 bases, there was a span of 9 bases. This CDR3 has 15 residues.